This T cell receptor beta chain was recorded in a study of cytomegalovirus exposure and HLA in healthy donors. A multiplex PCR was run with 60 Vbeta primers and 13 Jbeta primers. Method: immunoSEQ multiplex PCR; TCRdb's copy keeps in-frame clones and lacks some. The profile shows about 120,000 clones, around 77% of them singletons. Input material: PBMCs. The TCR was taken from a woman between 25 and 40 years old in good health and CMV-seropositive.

The CDR3 region is CASRPPLGQGYEQYF. The CDR3 DNA reads TGTGCCAGCAGACCTCCTCTGGGGCAGGGCTACGAGCAGTACTTC. The chain uses TRBV7-9 and TRBJ2-7; possibly TRBD1 for D (5 bases). Trimming shortened V by 6 bases and J by 3 bases, and 18 bases separated the two germline ends. Germline V gives CDR1 SEHNR, CDR2 FQNEAQ (reference sequence). This CDR3 spans 15 amino acids.